The sequence of this T cell receptor (beta chain) was determined in a study of T-cell memory formation after mild COVID-19. Study observations and caveats: A subset of responding clones appeared in pre-infection memory, suggesting cross-reactive memory joined.

Libraries for TCRalpha and TCRbeta carried sample barcodes and unique molecular identifiers via 5'RACE. MiXCR, run by TCRdb on the 5' RACE reads, gives a single entry per CDR3 protein. This table holds 350,000 to 450,000 distinct CDR3 sequences, 25% to 30% found once. For this clonotype: Its antigen is unidentified.

CDR1 and CDR2 (germline): SGHTA, FQGNSA. The V gene lost 3 bases and the J gene lost 3 bases, with 9 bases spanning the gap. The CDR3 length is 13 residues. The V and J genes are TRBV7-2 and TRBJ2-7; D gene ambiguous. The source material was PBMCs or a T cell subset sorted from them (not recorded which). The source of this sequence is an adult woman who had mild COVID-19 (a few samples of this study predate the infection). Cell type and time point are not known. CDR3: CASSFGKGYEQYF. The CDR3 DNA reads TGTGCCAGCAGCTTTGGAAAGGGCTACGAGCAGTACTTC.